This TCR beta chain derives from a study of cytomegalovirus exposure and HLA in healthy donors. The study ran its PCR with 60 Vbeta and 13 Jbeta primers. Study processing details: There were tens of millions of unique TCR beta chains by a later count, and 10 million to 12 million of them were shared. Method: immunoSEQ multiplex PCR; TCRdb's copy keeps in-frame clones and lacks some. V, J and clone size reflect that table, while D and trimming were determined from the DNA. This sample's table has tens of thousands of clones. Unrecorded immune exposure was likely among donors, who were nominally healthy when sampled. General study results and limits: One variant, a missense change in DCLRE1C, was linked in a later analysis to TCR beta V- and J-gene trimming. Likely technical artifact: a cluster of highly shared sequence variants.

The V end was cut by 1 base, the J end by 1 base, with 7 bases between. The CDR3 covers 15 residues. Germline V gene sequence: CDR1 SGHTA, CDR2 FQGNSA. As regards this clone: No antigen is known for it.

The chain has TRBV7-2 and TRBJ2-2; a weak D match, TRBD2 (5 bases). The sample comprised PBMCs. This receptor was taken from a male donor in good health and CMV-seronegative. The CDR3 sequence is CASSLVSGNTGELFF. The CDR3 DNA reads TGTGCCAGCAGCTTAGTCAGCGGGAACACCGGGGAGCTGTTTTTT.